Shown below are 20 T cell receptor beta chains from a single sample sequenced in a study of shared clonotypes between healthy human individuals (dated by TCRdb to 2020 to 2021). Library creation used the immunoSEQ multiplex PCR assay. TCRdb holds this immuneACCESS table with in-frame rearrangements only. Some clones are missing; in checked studies, unresolved V genes explain under half, and the rest has no known cause. The sample includes around 2,000,000 clones, with approximately 94% observed a single time. The ten most abundant clones make up 1.5% to 2% of the sample. For the CD8 naive samples, CD45RO-negative cells were positively selected for CCR7, yielding a CD45RA+CCR7+ population from which TemRA cells were excluded. Sequenced material: naive CD8+ T cells from PBMCs. The sample's cell subset or site label, in plain terms: CD45RA+CCR7+. These receptor sequences come from a man aged 18 to 35 in good health. Some clones in this sample may be carry-over from other donors' samples.

This chain uses TRBV9 with TRBJ2-3; 7 bases agree with TRBD2. Germline values: CDR1 SGDLS, CDR2 YYNGEE. The length of the CDR3 is 15 residues. V was clipped by 3 bases and J by 4 bases; unmatched bases: 8. The CDR3 DNA reads TGTGCCAGCAGCGAGGTGGCGGGAGTGGCAGATACGCAGTATTTT. Protein: CASSEVAGVADTQYF.

V is TRBV7-2 and J is TRBJ2-5, with TRBD1 matching 7 bases. V lost 3 bases, J lost 0 bases, and 7 bases stayed unmatched. The CDR3 is 16 amino acids. Germline loops: CDR1 SGHTA, CDR2 FQGNSA. The CDR3 loop is CASSFFYRGYQETQYF. Here the CDR3 DNA reads TGTGCCAGCAGCTTCTTTTACAGGGGCTACCAAGAGACCCAGTACTTC.

On this clone itself: In the same sample, other DNA sequences code for this CDR3. V and J are TRBV28 and TRBJ2-3; 10 bases are a match to TRBD2. The germline V gene encodes CDR1 MDHEN and CDR2 SYDVKM. The V and J ends lost 2 bases and 4 bases, in that order; junction bases with no gene match: 6. The CDR3 is made up of 16 amino acids. CDR3 in amino acids: CASSLGASGSADTQYF. The DNA for the CDR3 is TGTGCCAGCAGTTTAGGGGCTAGCGGGAGTGCAGATACGCAGTATTTT.

The chain employs TRBV28 and TRBJ2-7; D possibly matches TRBD1 or TRBD2 (6 bases each). This CDR3 contains 14 residues. Per germline, CDR1 MDHEN and CDR2 SYDVKM. V lost 8 bases, J lost 3 bases, and 17 bases lay in between. CDR3 in amino acids: CASLERGALYEQYF. As DNA, the CDR3 is TGTGCCAGCCTCGAAAGGGGGGCCCTCTACGAGCAGTACTTC.

The sample holds one count of this clone. V and J are TRBV14 and TRBJ2-7; D may correspond to TRBD1 or TRBD2 (5 bases each). The CDR3 totals 14 residues. Per the germline V gene, CDR1 is SGHDN and CDR2 is FVKESK. V shed 4 bases and J shed 5 bases, with 15 bases lying between them. The DNA for the CDR3 is TGTGCCAGCAGCCTCTACCCCGGGGCCCACGAGCAGTACTTC. This translates into CASSLYPGAHEQYF.

This chain uses TRBV5-4 with TRBJ2-1; D is perhaps TRBD2 (6 bases). This CDR3 contains 15 residues. Germline V gene lookup returns CDR1 SGHNT and CDR2 YYREEE (reference sequence). V dropped 0 bases and J dropped 1 base, with 8 bases sitting between them. The CDR3 DNA reads TGTGCCAGCAGCTTGGAGCGGGCTTCCTACAATGAGCAGTTCTTC. It specifies CASSLERASYNEQFF. The whole variable domain, remainder taken from reference TRBV5-4 and TRBJ2-1, is ETGVTQSPTHLIKTRGQQVTLRCSSQSGHNTVSWYQQALGQGPQFIFQYYREEENGRGNFPPRFSGLQFPNYSSELNVNALELDDSALYLCASSLERASYNEQFFGPGTRLTVL.

This clone was seen only once. In the same sample, other DNA sequences code for this CDR3. This chain uses TRBV2 with TRBJ2-2; TRBD2 matches at 14 bases. The CDR3 has 16 amino acids. Losses at the gene ends were 6 bases for V and 2 bases for J; bases not matched to a gene: 2. From germline, CDR1 is SNHLY and CDR2 FYNNEI. CDR3 DNA sequence: TGTGCCAGCAGCGGACTAGCGGGAGGTAACACCGGGGAGCTGTTTTTT. Translated: CASSGLAGGNTGELFF.

V usage is TRBV6-1 and J usage is TRBJ2-2, with D possibly TRBD1 on 5 matching bases. CDR3 size: 15 residues. The germline gives CDR1 MNHNS, CDR2 SASEGT. Deletions cut 6 bases from V and 6 bases from J, with 17 bases between. The CDR3 loop is CASSLRVGFPGELFF. Written as DNA, the CDR3 is TGTGCCAGCAGCCTCAGGGTTGGTTTTCCCGGGGAGCTGTTTTTT.

The chain carries TRBV14 and TRBJ1-1; TRBD1 matches 7 bases. The CDR3 has 13 residues. J lost 6 bases, V lost 4 bases, and 5 bases had no gene match. CDR1 and CDR2 from the germline V gene are SGHDN and FVKESK. CDR3 sequence (DNA): TGTGCCAGCAGCCGAATACAGGGGTCTGAAGCTTTCTTT. This translates into CASSRIQGSEAFF. Full variable domain (outside the CDR3, taken from reference TRBV14 and TRBJ1-1): EAGVTQFPSHSVIEKGQTVTLRCDPISGHDNLYWYRRVMGKEIKFLLHFVKESKQDESGMPNNRFLAERTGGTYSTLKVQPAELEDSGVYFCASSRIQGSEAFFGQGTRLTVV.

This chain links TRBV27 with TRBJ2-1, with 8 bases fitting TRBD2. This CDR3 is 17 amino acids long. V dropped 6 bases and J dropped 2; count of bases not matched to a gene: 12. Germline V gene data show CDR1 as MNHEY and CDR2 as SMNVEV (reference sequence). DNA for the CDR3: TGTGCCAGCAGACCAACTAGACTAGCGCTAACCTACAATGAGCAGTTCTTC. Its translation is CASRPTRLALTYNEQFF.

V and J are TRBV7-9 and TRBJ1-1; a possible D gene is TRBD1 (6 bases). CDR1 is SEHNR and CDR2 is FQNEAQ in the germline V gene (reference sequence). The CDR3 is 18 amino acids. Trimming cost V 5 bases and J 4 bases, with 26 bases left between them. The DNA for the CDR3 is TGTGCCAGCAGCGGGTGGCAGGGGTACAACATGATCGGCACTGAAGCTTTCTTT. It yields the protein CASSGWQGYNMIGTEAFF.

As concerns this clone: Other DNA sequences in this sample translate to the same CDR3. The V and J genes are TRBV20-1 and TRBJ2-1; D call uncertain. Trimming took off 2 bases at V and 6 bases at J, with 5 bases between the two ends. The CDR3 consists of 11 residues. The germline CDR1 and CDR2 sequences are DFQATT and SNEGSKA (reference sequence). CDR3 sequence: CSARKSNEQFF. CDR3 DNA: TGCAGTGCTAGAAAGTCCAATGAGCAGTTCTTC.

This clone was recorded once. The chain links TRBV30 to TRBJ2-1, with D hard to call. V lost 0 bases to trimming and J lost 8 bases, with 5 bases between them. In germline, CDR1 is GTSNPN, CDR2 SVGIG (reference sequence). The CDR3 is 11 amino acids. This chain's CDR3 is CAWSVFHEQFF. The CDR3 coding sequence is TGTGCCTGGAGTGTTTTCCATGAGCAGTTCTTC.

The V call is TRBV6-1, the J call TRBJ1-2, with D possibly matching TRBD1 (6 bases). V was clipped by 6 bases and J by 7 bases, with 15 bases between them. Germline CDR1 is MNHNS and CDR2 is SASEGT. This CDR3 is built from 13 residues. In DNA, the CDR3 is TGTGCCAGCAGCGACACAGGGATATTTGGCTACACCTTC. It encodes CASSDTGIFGYTF.

V is TRBV2 and J is TRBJ2-1; 13 bases fit TRBD2. The CDR3 runs 17 residues. Per the germline V gene, CDR1 is SNHLY and CDR2 is FYNNEI. J lost 2 bases, V lost 7 bases, and 8 bases had no gene match. The CDR3 sequence is CASMRTSGRVTYNEQFF. The CDR3 nucleotides read TGTGCCAGCATGCGCACTAGCGGGAGGGTGACCTACAATGAGCAGTTCTTC.

This chain joins TRBV12-5 and TRBJ2-3; TRBD2 aligns across 7 bases. CDR3 length equals 17 residues. V trimming: 1 base; J trimming: 2 bases; junction bases outside the gene matches: 9. In germline, CDR1 is LGHNT, CDR2 FRNRAP. CDR3 region: CASGLAIAGLITDTQYF. CDR3 nucleotide sequence: TGTGCTAGTGGTTTGGCTATAGCGGGCCTAATCACAGATACGCAGTATTTT. The complete variable domain, with remaining parts taken from reference TRBV12-5 and TRBJ2-3, reads DARVTQTPRHKVTEMGQEVTMRCQPILGHNTVFWYRQTMMQGLELLAYFRNRAPLDDSGMPKDRFSAEMPDATLATLKIQPSEPRDSAVYFCASGLAIAGLITDTQYFGPGTRLTVL.

The chain is built from TRBV29-1 and TRBJ2-2, with unresolved D. Deletions cut 4 bases from V and 3 bases from J, with 9 bases between. This CDR3 has 13 amino acids. Germline CDR1 and CDR2: SQVTM and ANQGSEA. CDR3 sequence reads: CSVVRADTGELFF. The CDR3 DNA follows: TGCAGCGTTGTAAGGGCAGACACCGGGGAGCTGTTTTTT.

The chain uses TRBV19 and TRBJ2-7; TRBD1 agrees at 11 bases. Germline values: CDR1 LNHDA, CDR2 SQIVND (reference sequence). Trimming removed 6 bases from V and 7 bases from J; junction bases left unmatched: 11. The CDR3 covers 15 residues. The CDR3 loop is CASRGRTGGDWEQYF. Written as DNA, the CDR3 is TGTGCCAGTAGGGGCCGGACAGGGGGCGATTGGGAGCAGTACTTC.

The gene calls are TRBV29-1 and TRBJ2-1; D unresolved. The CDR3 has 14 residues. The germline CDR1 and CDR2 sequences are SQVTM and ANQGSEA. Trimming removed 2 bases from V and 7 bases from J, with 15 bases in between. The CDR3 here is CSVEFSPSWNEQFF. The CDR3 nucleotides read TGCAGCGTTGAATTTTCGCCCAGTTGGAATGAGCAGTTCTTC.

The chain links TRBV5-4 to TRBJ2-3, with TRBD1 as a possible D gene (6 bases). The V end was cut by 4 bases, the J end by 0 bases, with 15 bases between. This CDR3 has 16 amino acids. Germline CDR1 and CDR2: SGHNT and YYREEE (reference sequence). In DNA, the CDR3 is TGTGCCAGCAGCACTAAAGACAGGCTCAGCACAGATACGCAGTATTTT. Protein: CASSTKDRLSTDTQYF.